This T cell receptor (beta chain) was documented in a study of T cell responses to AZD1222 COVID-19 vaccine. Findings of the study overall: The study reported that nearly half of spike-specific TCRs target unmutated variant regions.

Germline lookup yields CDR1 MNHEY and CDR2 SVGAGI. The CDR3 is 15 amino acids. V was shortened by 0 bases and J by 2 bases, with 10 bases between the two germline ends. The data were produced by immunoSEQ multiplex PCR, yet TCRdb's version contains in-frame clones alone and is incomplete. The sample holds roughly 120,000 clones, roughly 89% seen once. As for this clone: Its antigen is as yet unknown.

This material consisted of peripheral blood, taken 28 days after the second AZD1222 dose. The rearrangement uses TRBV6-5 and TRBJ1-2; no firm D call. This receptor was obtained from an adult who received the AZD1222 COVID-19 vaccine. The CDR3 DNA sequence: TGTGCCAGCAGTTACTCGGGCAGCGCAAACTATGGCTACACCTTC. Its translation: CASSYSGSANYGYTF.